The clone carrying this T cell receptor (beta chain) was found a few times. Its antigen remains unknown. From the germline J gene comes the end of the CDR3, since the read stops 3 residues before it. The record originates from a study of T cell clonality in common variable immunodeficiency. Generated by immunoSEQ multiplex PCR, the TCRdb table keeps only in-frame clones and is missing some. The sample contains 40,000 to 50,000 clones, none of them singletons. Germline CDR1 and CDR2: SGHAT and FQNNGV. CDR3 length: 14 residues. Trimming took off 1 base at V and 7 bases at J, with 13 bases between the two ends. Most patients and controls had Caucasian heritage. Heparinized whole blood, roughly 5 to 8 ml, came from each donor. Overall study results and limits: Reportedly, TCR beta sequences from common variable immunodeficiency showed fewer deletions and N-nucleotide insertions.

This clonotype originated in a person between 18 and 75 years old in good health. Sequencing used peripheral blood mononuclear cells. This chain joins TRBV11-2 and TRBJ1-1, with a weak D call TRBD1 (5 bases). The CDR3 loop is CASSLAAGVLEAFF. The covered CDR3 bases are TGTGCCAGCAGCTTAGCCGCGGGGGTCCTTGAA.